This T cell receptor beta chain comes out of a study of T cell responses to AZD1222 COVID-19 vaccine. A single count supports this clone. Germline V gene sequence: CDR1 WSHSY, CDR2 SAAADI. The ends were cut back, 2 bases at V and 5 bases at J, with 16 bases in the middle. The CDR3 totals 15 residues. The assay was immunoSEQ multiplex PCR, and TCRdb's table has in-frame clones only and misses some. The data show about 110,000 clones, roughly 87% seen once. Material: peripheral blood, obtained on day 0 of AZD1222 vaccination. The chain has TRBV10-2 and TRBJ2-7; a possible D gene is TRBD2 (6 bases). The sequence was obtained from an adult in good health. CDR3 amino acids: CASSEGGAGSNEQYF. As DNA, the CDR3 is TGCGCCAGCAGTGAGGGGGGAGCGGGTAGCAACGAGCAGTACTTC.